The entry that follows covers one T cell receptor beta chain sequence. The length of the CDR3 is 15 residues. The V gene's germline CDR1 is GTSNPN and CDR2 SVGIG (reference sequence). Trimming left V 5 bases short and J 5 bases short, with 22 bases between. This record belongs to a study of patients and donors after allogeneic stem cell transplantation. TCRdb recomputed calls from the RT-PCR reads with MiXCR, one row per CDR3 protein. The sample includes about 400,000 distinct CDR3 sequences, roughly 17% of them seen just once. The clonotype comes from a human donor who was either an allogeneic HSCT recipient or a stem cell or donor lymphocyte infusion donor (not recorded which). It is not recorded whose cells these are; they may come from a transplant donor. The chain employs TRBV30 and TRBJ2-7; D not certain. Material for sequencing was blood, either unsorted or a sorted T cell fraction (not recorded which). CDR3 in amino acids: CAWAAIGHHNHEQYF. For the CDR3, the DNA is TGTGCCTGGGCTGCTATAGGTCACCACAACCACGAGCAGTACTTC.